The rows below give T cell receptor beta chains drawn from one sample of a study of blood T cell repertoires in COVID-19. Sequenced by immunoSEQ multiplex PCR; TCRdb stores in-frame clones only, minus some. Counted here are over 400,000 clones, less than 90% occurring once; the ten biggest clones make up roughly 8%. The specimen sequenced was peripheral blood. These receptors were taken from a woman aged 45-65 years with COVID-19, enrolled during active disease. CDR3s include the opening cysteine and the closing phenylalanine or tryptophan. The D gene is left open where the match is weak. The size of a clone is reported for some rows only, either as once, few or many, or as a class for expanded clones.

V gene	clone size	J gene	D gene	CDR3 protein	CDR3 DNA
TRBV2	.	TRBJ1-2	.	CASSVPGSGGYTF	TGTGCCAGCAGCGTTCCAGGGTCCGGGGGCTACACCTTC
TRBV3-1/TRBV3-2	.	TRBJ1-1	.	CASSQGRGAFF	TGTGCCAGCAGCCAAGGTAGGGGGGCTTTCTTT
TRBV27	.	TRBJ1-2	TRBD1	CASRGRGQGYGYTF	TGTGCCAGCAGAGGTCGGGGACAGGGGTATGGCTACACCTTC
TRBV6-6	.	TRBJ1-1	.	CASSYSGGVEAFF	TGTGCCAGCAGTTACTCGGGAGGGGTTGAAGCTTTCTTT
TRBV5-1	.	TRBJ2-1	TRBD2	CASRKFTGTSGKGEQFF	TGCGCCAGCAGGAAGTTTACCGGGACTAGCGGGAAGGGTGAGCAGTTCTTC
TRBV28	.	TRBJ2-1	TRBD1	CASSWRPGQGRNEQFF	TGTGCCAGCAGTTGGAGACCGGGACAGGGTAGGAATGAGCAGTTCTTC
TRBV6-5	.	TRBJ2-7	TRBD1	CASSRGTGEYEQYF	TGTGCCAGCAGTCGCGGGACAGGGGAATACGAGCAGTACTTC
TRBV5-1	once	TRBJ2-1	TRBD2	CASSFPTSGAPSSYNEQFF	TGCGCCAGCAGCTTCCCAACTAGCGGGGCCCCGAGCTCCTACAATGAGCAGTTCTTC
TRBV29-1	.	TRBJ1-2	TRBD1	CSVAGTGGGYTF	TGCAGCGTTGCGGGGACAGGAGGAGGCTACACCTTC
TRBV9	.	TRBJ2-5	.	CASSVQGGETQYF	TGTGCCAGCAGCGTACAGGGTGGAGAGACCCAGTACTTC
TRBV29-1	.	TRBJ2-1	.	CSVRELRGRNEQFF	TGCAGCGTTCGCGAACTCAGGGGAAGGAATGAGCAGTTCTTC
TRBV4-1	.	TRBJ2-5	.	CASSRTGNQETQYF	TGCGCCAGCAGCCGGACCGGGAACCAAGAGACCCAGTACTTC
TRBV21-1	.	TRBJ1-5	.	CASSSGRFNQPQHF	TGTGCCAGCAGCAGCGGGAGGTTCAATCAGCCCCAGCATTTT
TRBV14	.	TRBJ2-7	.	CASSPYGTYEQYF	TGTGCCAGCAGCCCGTACGGGACCTACGAGCAGTACTTC
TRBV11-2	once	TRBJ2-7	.	CASSLDREQYF	TGTGCCAGCAGCTTAGACCGGGAGCAGTACTTC
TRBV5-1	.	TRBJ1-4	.	CASSFGSTANEKLFF	TGCGCCAGCAGTTTCGGGAGCACGGCTAATGAAAAACTGTTTTTT
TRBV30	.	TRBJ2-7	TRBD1	CAWGGQSYEQYF	TGTGCCTGGGGGGGACAGAGTTACGAGCAGTACTTC
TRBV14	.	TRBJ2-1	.	CASSPQGSSYNEQFF	TGTGCCAGCAGCCCACAGGGTTCTTCCTACAATGAGCAGTTCTTC
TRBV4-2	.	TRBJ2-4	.	CASSQGSLAKNIQYF	TGTGCCAGCAGCCAAGGAAGCCTAGCCAAAAACATTCAGTACTTC
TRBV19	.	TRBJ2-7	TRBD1	CASSPGVQGAKEQYF	TGTGCCAGTAGCCCGGGAGTGCAGGGGGCGAAGGAGCAGTACTTC
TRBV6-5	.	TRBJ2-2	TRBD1	CASRGQGRSGELFF	TGTGCCAGCAGAGGACAGGGGCGGAGCGGGGAGCTGTTTTTT
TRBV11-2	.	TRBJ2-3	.	CASSFMDSGHTDTQYF	TGTGCCAGCAGCTTCATGGACAGCGGCCACACAGATACGCAGTATTTT
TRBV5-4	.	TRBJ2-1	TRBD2	CASSSIAGGYNEQFF	TGTGCCAGCAGCTCGATAGCGGGGGGGTACAATGAGCAGTTCTTC
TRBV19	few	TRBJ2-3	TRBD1	CASSHGQGPTYSTDTQYF	TGTGCCAGTAGTCACGGACAGGGGCCCACTTACAGCACAGATACGCAGTATTTT
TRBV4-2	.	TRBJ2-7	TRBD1	CASSQESTGGYEQYF	TGTGCCAGCAGCCAAGAATCGACAGGGGGCTACGAGCAGTACTTC
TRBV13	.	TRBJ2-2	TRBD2	CASSFSTSGFGELFF	TGTGCCAGCAGCTTTTCGACTAGCGGATTCGGGGAGCTGTTTTTT
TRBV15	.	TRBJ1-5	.	CATSSLGGGRDQPQHF	TGTGCCACCAGCAGTCTAGGGGGGGGTAGGGATCAGCCCCAGCATTTT
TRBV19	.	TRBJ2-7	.	CASSIVGAGPEQYF	TGTGCCAGTAGTATAGTGGGTGCGGGGCCGGAGCAGTACTTC
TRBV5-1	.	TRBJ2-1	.	CASTNPGLNNEQFF	TGCGCCAGCACGAACCCTGGGCTTAACAATGAGCAGTTCTTC
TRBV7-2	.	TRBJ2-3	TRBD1	CASIRTGITDTQYF	TGTGCCAGCATAAGGACAGGAATCACAGATACGCAGTATTTT
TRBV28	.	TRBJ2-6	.	CASRNSLLGSSGANVLTF	TGTGCCAGCAGAAACAGCCTCCTAGGGAGTTCTGGGGCCAACGTCCTGACTTTC
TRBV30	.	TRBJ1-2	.	CAWSRVYGYTF	TGTGCCTGGTCCAGGGTTTACGGCTACACCTTC
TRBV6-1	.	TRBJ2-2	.	CASSALDRTKTGELFF	TGTGCCAGCAGTGCCCTCGATAGGACTAAGACCGGGGAGCTGTTTTTT